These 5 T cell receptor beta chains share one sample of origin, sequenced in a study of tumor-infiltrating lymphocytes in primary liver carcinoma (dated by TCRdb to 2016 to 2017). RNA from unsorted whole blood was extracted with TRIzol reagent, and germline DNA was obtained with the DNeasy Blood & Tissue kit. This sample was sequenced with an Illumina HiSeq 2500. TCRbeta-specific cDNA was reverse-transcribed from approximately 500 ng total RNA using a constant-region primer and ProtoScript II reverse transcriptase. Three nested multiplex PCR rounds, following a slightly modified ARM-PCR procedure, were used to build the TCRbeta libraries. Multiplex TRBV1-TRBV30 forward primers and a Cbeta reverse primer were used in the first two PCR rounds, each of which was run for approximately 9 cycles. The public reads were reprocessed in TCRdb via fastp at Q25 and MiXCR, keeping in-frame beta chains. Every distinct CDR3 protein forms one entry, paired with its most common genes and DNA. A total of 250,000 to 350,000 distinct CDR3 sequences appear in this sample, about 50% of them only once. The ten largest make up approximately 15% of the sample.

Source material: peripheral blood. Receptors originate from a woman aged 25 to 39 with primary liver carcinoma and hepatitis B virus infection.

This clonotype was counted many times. The CDR3, as DNA: TGTGCCAGCAGTCCTCCCGGGACAGGAGCCCTACAAGAGACCCAGTACTTC. Its protein is CASSPPGTGALQETQYF. The chain links TRBV12-3 or TRBV12-4 to TRBJ2-5; 8 bases match TRBD1. CDR3 length: 17 amino acids. The V gene end was trimmed by 5 bases and the J gene end by 2 bases; junction bases not matched to a gene: 13.

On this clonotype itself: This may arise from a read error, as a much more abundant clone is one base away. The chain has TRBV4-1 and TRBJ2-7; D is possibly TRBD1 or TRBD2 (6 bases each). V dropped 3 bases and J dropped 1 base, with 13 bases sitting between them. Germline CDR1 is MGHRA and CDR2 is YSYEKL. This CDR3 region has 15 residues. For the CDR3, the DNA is TGCGCCAGCAGCCATACAGGGCGGGATTCCTACGAGCAGTACTTC. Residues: CASSHTGRDSYEQYF.

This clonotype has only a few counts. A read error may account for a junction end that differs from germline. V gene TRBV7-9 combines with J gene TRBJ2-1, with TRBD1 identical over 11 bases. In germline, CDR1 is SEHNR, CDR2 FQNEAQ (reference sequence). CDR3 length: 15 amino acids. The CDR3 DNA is TGTGCCAGTAGCTCGGACAGGGGGCGATTCAATGAGCAGTTCTTC. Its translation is CASSSDRGRFNEQFF.

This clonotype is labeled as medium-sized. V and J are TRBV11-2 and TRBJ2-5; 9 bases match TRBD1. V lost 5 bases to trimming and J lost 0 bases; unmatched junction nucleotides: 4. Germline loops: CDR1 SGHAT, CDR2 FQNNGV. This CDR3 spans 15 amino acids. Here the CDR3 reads CASSLGDRDQETQYF. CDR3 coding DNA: TGTGCCAGCAGCCTGGGGGACAGGGACCAAGAGACCCAGTACTTC.

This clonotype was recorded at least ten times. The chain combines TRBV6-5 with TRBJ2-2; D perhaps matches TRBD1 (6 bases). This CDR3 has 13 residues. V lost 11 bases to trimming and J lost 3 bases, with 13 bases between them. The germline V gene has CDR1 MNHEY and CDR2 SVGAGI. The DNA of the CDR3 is TGTGCCTTTCGGGACACCGACACCGGGGAGCTGTTTTTT. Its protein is CAFRDTDTGELFF.